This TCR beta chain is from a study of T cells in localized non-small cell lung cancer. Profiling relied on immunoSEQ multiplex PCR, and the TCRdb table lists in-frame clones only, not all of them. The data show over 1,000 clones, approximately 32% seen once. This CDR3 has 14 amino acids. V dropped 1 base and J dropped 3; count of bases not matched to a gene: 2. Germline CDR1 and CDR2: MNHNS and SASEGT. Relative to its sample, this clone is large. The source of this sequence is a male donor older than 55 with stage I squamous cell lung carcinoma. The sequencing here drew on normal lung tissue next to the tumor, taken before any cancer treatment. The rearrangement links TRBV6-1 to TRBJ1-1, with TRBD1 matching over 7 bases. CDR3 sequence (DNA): TGTGCCAGCAGTGAAGACAGGGGTGACACTGAAGCTTTCTTT. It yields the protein CASSEDRGDTEAFF.